Following are 19 T cell receptor beta chains from one sample sequenced in a study of OX40 agonist ivuxolimab in advanced cancers. The table came from immunoSEQ multiplex PCR; TCRdb's copy has only in-frame clones and leaves some out. The table has roughly 97,000 clones, approximately 87% seen once. The sample in question was CD4+ or CD8+ T cells sorted from blood, obtained in a trial of the OX40 agonist ivuxolimab. The receptors come from an adult with an advanced solid tumor such as melanoma, head and neck, liver or kidney cancer.

CDR3 region: CASSRFPGGADYEQYF. The CDR3, as DNA: TGTGCCAGCAGTCGATTCCCCGGGGGGGCGGACTACGAGCAGTACTTC. J is TRBJ2-7 and V is TRBV25-1, with TRBD2 identical over 8 bases. CDR3 length: 16 amino acids. Germline CDR1 and CDR2: MGHDK and SYGVNS. Germline trimming cut 5 bases from V and 3 bases from J; bases unmatched to any gene: 12.

This sequence joins TRBV6-1 and TRBJ2-5; the D gene is possibly TRBD1 (5 bases). Looked up from germline, CDR1 is MNHNS and CDR2 is SASEGT. There are 15 residues in the CDR3. The ends were cut back, 1 base at V and 6 bases at J, with 15 bases in the middle. The CDR3 spells CASSEVRQLEKTQYF. The CDR3 DNA reads TGTGCCAGCAGTGAAGTTCGACAGTTGGAGAAGACCCAGTACTTC.

This clone was counted once. V is TRBV27 and J is TRBJ1-2; a weak D match, TRBD1 (6 bases). V lost 4 bases and J 8 bases, leaving 17 bases between the germline ends. Germline CDR1 reads MNHEY; CDR2 reads SMNVEV (reference sequence). The CDR3 totals 14 residues. The CDR3 protein is CASSSTVGAGGYTF. The DNA of the CDR3 is TGTGCCAGCAGTTCCACGGTGGGGGCGGGGGGCTACACCTTC.

The V call is TRBV27, the J call TRBJ2-1; D assignment may be TRBD1 or TRBD2 (5 bases each). The CDR3 is made up of 16 amino acids. The germline gives CDR1 MNHEY, CDR2 SMNVEV (reference sequence). V lost 8 bases and J lost 4, with 21 bases in between. The chain's CDR3 is CASGFLGERLYNEQFF. As DNA, the CDR3 is TGTGCCAGCGGCTTTTTGGGGGAGAGGCTTTACAATGAGCAGTTCTTC.

The chain recombines TRBV6-6 with TRBJ2-5, with 9 nucleotides matching TRBD1. The J call could be wrong; TRBJ2-7 is a better fit for the DNA end. Germline CDR1 reads MNHNY; CDR2 reads SVGAGI (reference sequence). This CDR3 comprises 13 residues. This CDR3 is CASRDRAPGEQYF. CDR3 nucleotide sequence: TGTGCCAGTCGGGACAGGGCGCCCGGCGAGCAGTACTTC.

CDR3 coding DNA: TGTGCCAGCAGCTTCCTTAGGGGCCCTAGCGGGAGCTCCTACAATGAGCAGTTCTTC. Translating gives CASSFLRGPSGSSYNEQFF. V usage is TRBV7-2 and J usage is TRBJ2-1, with 10 bases aligning to TRBD2. The junction had 11 bases not matched to a gene; V was cut back by 3 bases and J by 0 bases. The CDR3 contains 19 residues. CDR1 SGHTA and CDR2 FQGNSA come from the germline V gene.

The chain's CDR3 is CASSPPPASNQPQHF. The CDR3 DNA follows: TGTGCCAGCAGCCCCCCGCCAGCTAGCAATCAGCCCCAGCATTTT. V gene TRBV7-2 combines with J gene TRBJ1-5; D gene unclear. The CDR3 has 15 residues. Trimming cost V 5 bases and J 0 bases, with 11 bases left between them. Germline V gene sequence: CDR1 SGHTA, CDR2 FQGNSA.

Within the sample, this clone is medium-sized. The chain carries TRBV7-9 and TRBJ1-2; tentative D call: TRBD1 (6 bases). V shed 5 bases and J shed 7 bases, with 17 bases lying between them. The germline V gene encodes CDR1 SEHNR and CDR2 FQNEAQ (reference sequence). The CDR3 is 14 amino acids. CDR3 protein: CASSAPGQFPGYTF. The CDR3 nucleotides are TGTGCCAGCAGCGCACCCGGACAGTTCCCTGGCTACACCTTC.

The gene calls are TRBV2 and TRBJ2-7; D call uncertain. The length of the CDR3 is 11 residues. V was shortened by 6 bases and J by 7 bases, with 10 bases between the two germline ends. CDR1 is SNHLY and CDR2 is FYNNEI in the germline V gene. The CDR3 is CASRRVGEQYF. The CDR3 DNA reads TGTGCCAGCAGAAGGGTGGGTGAGCAGTACTTC.

The chain links TRBV7-3 to TRBJ1-5; no firm D call. Per the germline V gene, CDR1 is SGHTA and CDR2 is FQGTGA. The V and J ends lost 5 bases and 9 bases respectively, with 11 bases between them. CDR3 length: 12 amino acids. The DNA for the CDR3 is TGTGCCAGCAGCGTCGGTGTCTCGCCCCAGCATTTT. Amino acids: CASSVGVSPQHF.

The chain combines TRBV18 with TRBJ1-1; D remains ambiguous. Trimming took off 3 bases at V and 4 bases at J, with 9 bases between the two ends. CDR1 is KGHSH, CDR2 LQKENI, per germline. The CDR3 consists of 13 residues. The CDR3 reads CASSPGFGTEAFF. As DNA, the CDR3 is TGTGCCAGCTCACCTGGCTTCGGCACTGAAGCTTTCTTT.

The V call is TRBV12-5, the J call TRBJ2-1; D possibly corresponds to TRBD2 (7 bases). This CDR3 contains 14 residues. The germline V and J ends were trimmed by 6 bases and 4 bases, with 13 bases remaining between them. Germline CDR1 and CDR2: LGHNT and FRNRAP. CDR3: CASGPGGQYNEQFF. DNA of the CDR3: TGTGCTAGTGGCCCGGGGGGCCAGTACAATGAGCAGTTCTTC.

The chain joins TRBV5-1 to TRBJ2-1; TRBD2 matches at 10 bases. The CDR3 has 14 amino acids. Germline lookup yields CDR1 SGHRS and CDR2 YFSETQ. V shed 2 bases and J 9 bases; nucleotides not matched to a gene: 5. CDR3 DNA sequence: TGCGCCAGCAGCTTAACTAGCGGGGCAATTGAGCAGTTCTTC. The encoded protein is CASSLTSGAIEQFF.

The chain combines TRBV11-2 with TRBJ1-4; no clear D gene. The V gene lost 8 bases and the J gene lost 5 bases, with 15 bases spanning the gap. The CDR3 covers 14 residues. Per the germline V gene, CDR1 is SGHAT and CDR2 is FQNNGV. The CDR3 spells CASGIRGSNEKLFF. Here the CDR3 DNA reads TGTGCCAGCGGCATAAGAGGGAGCAATGAAAAACTGTTTTTT.

This clone was seen only a few times. CDR3 nucleotide sequence: TGTGCCAGCAGCTTAGTGGGTGAAAAACTGTTTTTT. Translated: CASSLVGEKLFF. V gene TRBV11-3 combines with J gene TRBJ1-4, with D unclear. This CDR3 region has 12 residues. The V end was cut by 1 base, the J end by 7 bases, with 4 bases between. Germline assignment: CDR1 SGHNT and CDR2 YENEEA.

The rearrangement joins TRBV19 to TRBJ2-2; 10 positions match TRBD1. CDR1 is LNHDA and CDR2 is SQIVND in the germline V gene (reference sequence). The CDR3 is 16 residues long. Germline trimming cut 7 bases from V and 5 bases from J; bases unmatched to any gene: 10. The CDR3 region has the DNA TGTGCCAGTACCAAGGGCTGGGACAGGGGTACCGGGGAGCTGTTTTTT. This encodes CASTKGWDRGTGELFF. Using reference TRBV19 and TRBJ2-2 for the parts outside the CDR3, the full variable domain is DGGITQSPKYLFRKEGQNVTLSCEQNLNHDAMYWYRQDPGQGLRLIYYSQIVNDFQKGDIAEGYSVSREKKESFPLTVTSAQKNPTAFYLCASTKGWDRGTGELFFGEGSRLTVL.

This clone turned up a few times. This chain links TRBV11-1 with TRBJ2-1; D might be TRBD1 (8 bases). V gave up 5 bases and J gave up 4 bases, with 18 bases separating them. This CDR3 contains 16 residues. The germline V gene has CDR1 SGHAT and CDR2 FQDESV (reference sequence). CDR3 nucleotides: TGTGCCAGCAGCCAGTCTACAGGGGGGGCTTACAATGAGCAGTTCTTC. Translated, it gives CASSQSTGGAYNEQFF.

The chain links TRBV6-1 to TRBJ1-5, with D possibly matching TRBD1 (5 bases). Germline CDR1 is MNHNS and CDR2 is SASEGT. V was shortened by 3 bases and J by 5 bases, with 8 bases between the two germline ends. This CDR3 region has 13 residues. Written as DNA, the CDR3 is TGTGCCAGCAGTGACAGGGTCGATCAGCCCCAGCATTTT. Translation gives CASSDRVDQPQHF.

This clone is a singleton in its sample. The V and J genes are TRBV6-5 and TRBJ1-4; D call uncertain. The CDR3 spans 12 residues. From germline, CDR1 is MNHEY and CDR2 SVGAGI. The V and J ends lost 5 bases and 4 bases respectively, with 5 bases between them. CDR3 in DNA: TGTGCCAGCAGTGCCTATAATGAAAAACTGTTTTTT. This translates into CASSAYNEKLFF.